Listed below are T cell receptor beta chains from one sample, sequenced in a study of blood T cells in healthy people across ages. TCRdb ran MiXCR on the 5' RACE reads and lists one entry per CDR3 protein. The table records 800,000 to 950,000 distinct CDR3 sequences, under 40% of them present only once. The source material was blood. These receptors all come from a man younger than 35 in good health. The CDR3 runs from the conserved cysteine through the conserved F or W. The D gene is left open where the match is weak. Clone size is stated in some rows and not others, as once, few, many or a class when expanded.

>TRBJ2-7|NA|many|14|TRBV4-1
TGCGCCAGCAGCCAAGACAGGGTAGGGGGCGAGCAGTACTTC
CASSQDRVGGEQYF
>TRBJ1-1|NA|few|14|TRBV29-1
TGCAGCGTTGTTACGTCAGGGATGGGGACTGAAGCTTTCTTT
CSVVTSGMGTEAFF
>TRBJ2-7|NA|once|15|TRBV7-9
TGTGCCAGCAGCTCATTGCGGGGCTCCTACAATGAGCAGTACTTC
CASSSLRGSYNEQYF
>TRBJ1-1|NA|few|14|TRBV6-1
TGTGCCAGCAGTGACCGTTACATGAACACTGAAGCTTTCTTT
CASSDRYMNTEAFF
>TRBJ2-2|NA|NA|16|TRBV13
TGTGCCAGCAGCCCTCCACTACAGGGAGGTACCGGGGAGCTGTTTTTT
CASSPPLQGGTGELFF
>TRBJ2-3|TRBD1|few|16|TRBV3-1
TGTGCCAGCAGCCAAGTTGGGACAGTGGTCCCAGATACGCAGTATTTT
CASSQVGTVVPDTQYF
>TRBJ2-7|NA|NA|15|TRBV4-3
TGCGCCAGCAGTCCGGGACTTCTCTCCTACAATGAGCAGTACTTC
CASSPGLLSYNEQYF
>TRBJ2-3|NA|NA|12|TRBV12-3/TRBV12-4
TGTGCCAGCAGACTTGGGACTCTCGCGCAGTATTTT
CASRLGTLAQYF
>TRBJ1-5|NA|few|15|TRBV6-6
TGTGCCAGCAGTTACTCAAGAAATAGCAATCAGCCCCAGCATTTT
CASSYSRNSNQPQHF
>TRBJ2-3|NA|NA|16|TRBV6-2/TRBV6-3
TGTGCCAGCAGTCACCCCTCCGTGACAGGAGTCGCTACGCAGTATTTT
CASSHPSVTGVATQYF
>TRBJ2-6|NA|few|18|TRBV27
TGTGCCAGCAGACCCTTTGCATTCGCATCCTCTGGGGCCAACGTCCTGACTTTC
CASRPFAFASSGANVLTF